Shown below are 10 T cell receptor beta chains from a single sample sequenced in a study of blood T cell repertoires in COVID-19 (dated by TCRdb to 2018 to 2020). Libraries were made using the immunoSEQ multiplex PCR assay. TCRdb mirrors the immuneACCESS table, restricted to in-frame sequences. Some clones are absent from its copies; in checked studies, under half trace to an unresolved V gene, and the reason for the others is unknown. This sample has under 70,000 clones in its table, and less than 75% of those were observed once. More than 11% of the sample is held by the ten biggest clonotypes. The sample consisted of peripheral blood. All receptors come from a woman aged 65 to 85 with acute or convalescent COVID-19.

This chain links TRBV6-6 with TRBJ2-7; 7 bases map to TRBD1. The germline V gene encodes CDR1 MNHNY and CDR2 SVGAGI (reference sequence). V lost 4 bases, J lost 9 bases, and 15 bases stayed unmatched. The CDR3 contains 15 residues. CDR3: CASSSGTAIPGGQYV. The CDR3 nucleotides read TGTGCCAGCAGTTCCGGGACAGCTATCCCCGGTGGGCAGTACGTC.

This clone was found a few times. The chain employs TRBV5-6 and TRBJ1-6; D possibly corresponds to TRBD1 (5 bases). Trimming pared 5 bases from V and 10 bases from J, leaving 10 bases between. The CDR3 is made up of 12 amino acids. CDR1 is SGHDT and CDR2 is YYEEEE in the germline V gene. The CDR3 sequence is CASSWGESPLHF. CDR3 DNA sequence: TGTGCCAGCAGTTGGGGGGAATCACCCCTCCACTTT.

CDR3 nucleotides: TGTGCCAGCAGCCCCCAGGATCGTGAAGCTTTCTTT. As protein: CASSPQDREAFF. V usage is TRBV3-1 (or the pseudogene TRBV3-2) and J usage is TRBJ1-1; D remains ambiguous. V shed 4 bases and J shed 7 bases, with 10 bases lying between them. The CDR3 loop spans 12 amino acids. The germline V gene has CDR1 LGHDT and CDR2 YNNKEL (reference sequence).

V is TRBV5-1 and J is TRBJ1-1; 7 bases fit TRBD1. There are 15 residues in the CDR3. Germline assignment: CDR1 SGHRS and CDR2 YFSETQ. Trimming took 4 bases from V and 0 from J; bases not matched to a gene: 6. The CDR3 DNA reads TGCGCCAGCAGCCCTAGGACAGGATTGAACACTGAAGCTTTCTTT. It is translated as CASSPRTGLNTEAFF.

V and J are TRBV29-1 and TRBJ2-7; TRBD1 agrees at 9 bases. J gave up 2 bases and V 5 bases, and 16 bases lay outside the gene matches. This CDR3 spans 17 amino acids. Germline V gene data show CDR1 as SQVTM and CDR2 as ANQGSEA. For the CDR3, the DNA is TGCAGCGTTCGCTTGGTAGTGGGGACAGGGAGGCCCTACGAGCAGTACTTC. Protein sequence: CSVRLVVGTGRPYEQYF.

This clone was observed a few times. The chain recombines TRBV4-1 with TRBJ2-3, with TRBD2 identical over 8 bases. CDR1 is MGHRA and CDR2 is YSYEKL in the germline V gene. The CDR3 runs 14 residues. J lost 4 bases, V lost 4 bases, and 4 bases had no gene match. CDR3 in amino acids: CASSRGSGADTQYF. CDR3 sequence (DNA): TGCGCCAGCAGCCGGGGTAGCGGGGCAGATACGCAGTATTTT.

The rearrangement uses TRBV7-9 and TRBJ1-1; TRBD1 agrees at 9 bases. The CDR3 is made up of 16 amino acids. V shed 6 bases, J shed 2 bases, and the junction held 10 bases outside the gene matches. The germline V gene has CDR1 SEHNR and CDR2 FQNEAQ (reference sequence). CDR3 loop: CASSLGQGRGNTEAFF. In nucleotides, the CDR3 is TGTGCCAGCAGTCTTGGACAGGGGAGAGGAAACACTGAAGCTTTCTTT.

The rearrangement joins TRBV27 to TRBJ1-1; D possibly corresponds to TRBD1 (6 bases). V gave up 4 bases and J gave up 6 bases, with 12 bases separating them. The CDR3 is 13 amino acids. Germline lookup yields CDR1 MNHEY and CDR2 SMNVEV (reference sequence). DNA for the CDR3: TGTGCCAGCAGTTATACAGGGTTCGCTGAAGCTTTCTTT. It codes for CASSYTGFAEAFF.

The CDR3 here is CASSHPGHRRSLYNEQFF. As DNA, the CDR3 is TGTGCCAGCAGCCACCCGGGACATCGGCGGTCCCTTTACAATGAGCAGTTCTTC. The chain links TRBV14 to TRBJ2-1, with a weak D call TRBD1 (6 bases). The CDR3 consists of 18 residues. Germline CDR1 SGHDN, CDR2 FVKESK. V lost 3 bases, J lost 4 bases, and 22 bases lay in between.

CDR3 nucleotide sequence: TGTGCCAGCAGCGGGAGCCGATCTAAGGCGAGGACTGAAGCTTTCTTT. Its translation: CASSGSRSKARTEAFF. The rearrangement links TRBV7-9 to TRBJ1-1; no clear D. The CDR3 spans 16 residues. V shed 5 bases and J shed 5 bases, with 21 bases lying between them. The V gene's germline CDR1 is SEHNR and CDR2 FQNEAQ (reference sequence).